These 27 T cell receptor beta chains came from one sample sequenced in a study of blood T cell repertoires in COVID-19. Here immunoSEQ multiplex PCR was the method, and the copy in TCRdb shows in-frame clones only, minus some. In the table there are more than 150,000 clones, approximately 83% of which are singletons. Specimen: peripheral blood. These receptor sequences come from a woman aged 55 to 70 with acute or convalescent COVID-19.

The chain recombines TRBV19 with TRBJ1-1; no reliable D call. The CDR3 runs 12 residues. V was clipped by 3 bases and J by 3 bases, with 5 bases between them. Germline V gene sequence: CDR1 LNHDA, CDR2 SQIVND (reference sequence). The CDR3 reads CASSMSYTEAFF. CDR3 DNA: TGTGCCAGTAGTATGAGCTACACTGAAGCTTTCTTT.

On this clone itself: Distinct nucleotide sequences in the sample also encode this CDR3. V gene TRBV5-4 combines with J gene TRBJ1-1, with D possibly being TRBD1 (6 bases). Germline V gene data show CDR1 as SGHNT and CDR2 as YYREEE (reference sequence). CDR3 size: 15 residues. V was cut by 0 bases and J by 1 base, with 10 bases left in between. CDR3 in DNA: TGTGCCAGCAGCTTGGGAGGGGGTAGGAACACTGAAGCTTTCTTT. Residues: CASSLGGGRNTEAFF.

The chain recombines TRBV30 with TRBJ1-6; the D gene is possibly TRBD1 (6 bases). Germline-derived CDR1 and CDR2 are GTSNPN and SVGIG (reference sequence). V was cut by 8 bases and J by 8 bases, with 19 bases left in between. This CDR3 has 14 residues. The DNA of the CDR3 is TGTGCCGGGGTTCTGGACAGAGTAGATTCACCCCTCCACTTT. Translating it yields CAGVLDRVDSPLHF. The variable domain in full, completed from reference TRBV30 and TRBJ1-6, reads SQTIHQWPATLVQPVGSPLSLECTVEGTSNPNLYWYRQAAGRGLQLLFYSVGIGQISSEVPQNLSASRPQDRQFILSSKKLLLSDSGFYLCAGVLDRVDSPLHFGNGTRLTVT.

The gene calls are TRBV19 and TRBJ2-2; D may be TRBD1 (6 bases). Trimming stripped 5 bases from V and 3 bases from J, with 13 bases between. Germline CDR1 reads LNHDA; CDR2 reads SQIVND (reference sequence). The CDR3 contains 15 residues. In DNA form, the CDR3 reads TGTGCCAGTAGTCGAGACAGGCCCGACACCGGGGAGCTGTTTTTT. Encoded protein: CASSRDRPDTGELFF.

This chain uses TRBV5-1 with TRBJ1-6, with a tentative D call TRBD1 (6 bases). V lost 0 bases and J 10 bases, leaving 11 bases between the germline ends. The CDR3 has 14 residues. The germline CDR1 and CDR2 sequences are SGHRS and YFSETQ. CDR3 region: CASSLEPGDSPLHF. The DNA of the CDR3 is TGCGCCAGCAGCTTGGAACCAGGGGACTCACCCCTCCACTTT.

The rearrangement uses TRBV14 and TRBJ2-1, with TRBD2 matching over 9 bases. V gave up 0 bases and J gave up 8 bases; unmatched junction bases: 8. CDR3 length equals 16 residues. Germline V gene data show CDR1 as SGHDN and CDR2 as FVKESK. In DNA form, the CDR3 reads TGTGCCAGCAGCCAAGATCGGCTAGCGGGATCCCATGAGCAGTTCTTC. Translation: CASSQDRLAGSHEQFF.

The CDR3 spells CASSLTGGASSGANVLTF. The CDR3 nucleotides read TGCGCCAGCAGCTTGACAGGGGGCGCGAGTTCTGGGGCCAACGTCCTGACTTTC. The chain carries TRBV5-1 and TRBJ2-6; 9 nucleotides align to TRBD1. The junction had 6 bases not matched to a gene; V was cut back by 1 base and J by 1 base. Germline V gene data show CDR1 as SGHRS and CDR2 as YFSETQ. The length of the CDR3 is 18 residues.

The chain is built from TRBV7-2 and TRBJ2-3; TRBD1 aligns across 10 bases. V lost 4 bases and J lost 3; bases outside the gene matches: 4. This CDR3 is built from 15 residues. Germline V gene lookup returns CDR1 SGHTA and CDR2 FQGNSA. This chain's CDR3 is CASSSLGQGTDTQYF. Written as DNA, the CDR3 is TGTGCCAGCAGCTCTCTGGGACAGGGGACAGATACGCAGTATTTT.

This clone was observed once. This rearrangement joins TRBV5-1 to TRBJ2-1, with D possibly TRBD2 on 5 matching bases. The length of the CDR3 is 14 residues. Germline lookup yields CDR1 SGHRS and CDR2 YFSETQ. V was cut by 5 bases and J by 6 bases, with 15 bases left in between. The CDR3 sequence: CASSVPRAINEQFF. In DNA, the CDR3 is TGCGCCAGCAGTGTTCCGCGGGCCATCAATGAGCAGTTCTTC.

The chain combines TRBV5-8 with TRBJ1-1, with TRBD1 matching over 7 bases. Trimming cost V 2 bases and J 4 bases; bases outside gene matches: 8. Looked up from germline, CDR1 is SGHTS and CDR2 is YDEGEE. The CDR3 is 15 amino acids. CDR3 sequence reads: CASSLTGARVTEAFF. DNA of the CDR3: TGTGCCAGCAGCTTAACAGGGGCCAGAGTCACTGAAGCTTTCTTT.

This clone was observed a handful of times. The CDR3 protein is CASSYVGLNTEAFF. For the CDR3, the DNA is TGTGCCAGCAGTTACGTGGGCCTGAACACTGAAGCTTTCTTT. This chain links TRBV6-6 with TRBJ1-1; D remains ambiguous. Trimming took 2 bases from V and 0 from J, leaving 7 bases between them. Germline-derived CDR1 and CDR2 are MNHNY and SVGAGI (reference sequence). The CDR3 is 14 residues long.

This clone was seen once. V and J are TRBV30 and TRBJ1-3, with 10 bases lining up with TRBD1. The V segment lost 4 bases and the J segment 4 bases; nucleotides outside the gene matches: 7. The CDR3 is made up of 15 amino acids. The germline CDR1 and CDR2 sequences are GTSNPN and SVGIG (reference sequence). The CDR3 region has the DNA TGTGCCTGGACGTTGGGGACAGGGGTCGGAAACACCATATATTTT. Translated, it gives CAWTLGTGVGNTIYF.

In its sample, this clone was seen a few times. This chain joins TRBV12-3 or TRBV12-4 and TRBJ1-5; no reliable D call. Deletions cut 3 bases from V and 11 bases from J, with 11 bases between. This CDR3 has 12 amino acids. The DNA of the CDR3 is TGTGCCAGCAGTTTCCGGGATGTGGCCCAGCATTTT. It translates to CASSFRDVAQHF.

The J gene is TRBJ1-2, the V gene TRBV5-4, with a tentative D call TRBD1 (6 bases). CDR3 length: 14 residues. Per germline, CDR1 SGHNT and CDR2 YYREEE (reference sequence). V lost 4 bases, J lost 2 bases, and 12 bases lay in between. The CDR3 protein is CASSPGEGNYGYTF. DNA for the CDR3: TGTGCCAGCAGCCCAGGGGAGGGGAACTATGGCTACACCTTC.

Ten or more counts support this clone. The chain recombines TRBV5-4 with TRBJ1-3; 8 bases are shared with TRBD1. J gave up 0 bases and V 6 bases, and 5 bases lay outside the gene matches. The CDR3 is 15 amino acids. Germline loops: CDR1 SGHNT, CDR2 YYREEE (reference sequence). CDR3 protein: CASTRTGLSGNTIYF. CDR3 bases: TGTGCCAGCACCCGGACAGGGCTCTCTGGAAACACCATATATTTT.

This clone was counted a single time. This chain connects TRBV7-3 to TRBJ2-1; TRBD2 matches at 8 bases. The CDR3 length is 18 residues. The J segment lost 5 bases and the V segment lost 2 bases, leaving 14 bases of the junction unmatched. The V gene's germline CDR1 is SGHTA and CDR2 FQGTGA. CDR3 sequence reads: CASSLSRGGRGHHNEQFF. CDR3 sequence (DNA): TGTGCCAGCAGCTTATCCCGGGGGGGCAGAGGACACCACAATGAGCAGTTCTTC.

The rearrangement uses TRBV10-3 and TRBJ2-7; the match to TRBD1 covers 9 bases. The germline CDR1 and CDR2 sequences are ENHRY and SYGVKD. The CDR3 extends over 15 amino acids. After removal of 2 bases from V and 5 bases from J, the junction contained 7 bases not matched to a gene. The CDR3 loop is CAISEARTGVNEQYF. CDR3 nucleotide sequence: TGTGCCATCAGTGAGGCTCGGACAGGGGTTAACGAGCAGTACTTC.

The DNA of the CDR3 is TGTGCCAGCAGCCCATATTCCGGGACAGTGAACACTGAAGCTTTCTTT. Translation: CASSPYSGTVNTEAFF. The rearrangement joins TRBV7-6 to TRBJ1-1, with 7 bases lining up with TRBD1. The germline V gene has CDR1 SGHVS and CDR2 FNYEAQ. The length of the CDR3 is 16 residues. V trimming: 5 bases; J trimming: 0 bases; junction bases outside the gene matches: 9.

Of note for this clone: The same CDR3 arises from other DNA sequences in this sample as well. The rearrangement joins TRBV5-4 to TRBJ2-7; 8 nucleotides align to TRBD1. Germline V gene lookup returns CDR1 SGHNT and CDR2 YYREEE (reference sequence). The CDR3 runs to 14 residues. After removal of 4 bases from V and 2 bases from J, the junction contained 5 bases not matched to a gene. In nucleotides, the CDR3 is TGTGCCAGCAGCCTCGGGACAGGAGCCTACGAGCAGTACTTC. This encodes CASSLGTGAYEQYF.

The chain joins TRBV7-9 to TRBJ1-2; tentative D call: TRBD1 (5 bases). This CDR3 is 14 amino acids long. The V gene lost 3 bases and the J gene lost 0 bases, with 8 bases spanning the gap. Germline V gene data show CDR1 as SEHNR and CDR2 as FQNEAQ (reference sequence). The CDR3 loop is CASSFDRANYGYTF. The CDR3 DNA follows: TGTGCCAGCAGCTTTGACAGAGCTAACTATGGCTACACCTTC.

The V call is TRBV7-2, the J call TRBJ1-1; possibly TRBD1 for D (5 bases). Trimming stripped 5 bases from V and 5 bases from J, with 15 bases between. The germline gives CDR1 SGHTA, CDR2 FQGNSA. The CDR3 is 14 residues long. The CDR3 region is CASSLLGLGTEAFF. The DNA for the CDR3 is TGTGCCAGCAGCCTATTGGGGCTGGGTACTGAAGCTTTCTTT.

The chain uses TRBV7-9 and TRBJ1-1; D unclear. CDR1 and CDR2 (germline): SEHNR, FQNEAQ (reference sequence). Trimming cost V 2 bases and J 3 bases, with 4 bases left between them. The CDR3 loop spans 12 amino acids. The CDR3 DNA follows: TGTGCCAGCAGCTTAATCGACACTGAAGCTTTCTTT. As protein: CASSLIDTEAFF.

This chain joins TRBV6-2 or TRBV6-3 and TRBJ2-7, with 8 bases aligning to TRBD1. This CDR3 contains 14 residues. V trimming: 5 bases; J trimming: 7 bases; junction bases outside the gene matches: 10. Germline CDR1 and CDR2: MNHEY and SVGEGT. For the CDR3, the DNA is TGTGCCAGCAGTCCATGGACAGGGAACGAAGAGCAGTACTTC. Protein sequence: CASSPWTGNEEQYF.

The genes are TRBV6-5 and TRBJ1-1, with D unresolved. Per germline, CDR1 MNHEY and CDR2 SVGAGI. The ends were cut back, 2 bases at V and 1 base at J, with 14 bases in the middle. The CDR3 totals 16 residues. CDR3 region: CASSYGRVGPNTEAFF. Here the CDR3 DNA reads TGTGCCAGCAGTTACGGGAGGGTCGGGCCGAACACTGAAGCTTTCTTT.

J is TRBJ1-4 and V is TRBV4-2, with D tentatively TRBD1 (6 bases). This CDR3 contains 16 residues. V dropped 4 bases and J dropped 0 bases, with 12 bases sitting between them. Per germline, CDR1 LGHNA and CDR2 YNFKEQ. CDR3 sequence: CASSLGQRATNEKLFF. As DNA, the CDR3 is TGTGCCAGCAGCCTAGGACAGCGAGCAACTAATGAAAAACTGTTTTTT.

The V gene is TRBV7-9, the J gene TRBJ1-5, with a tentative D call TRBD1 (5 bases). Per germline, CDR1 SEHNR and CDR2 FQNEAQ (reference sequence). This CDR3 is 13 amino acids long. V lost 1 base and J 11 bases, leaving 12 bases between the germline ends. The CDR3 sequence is CASSLESPGTQHF. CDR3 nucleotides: TGTGCCAGCAGCTTAGAAAGCCCAGGGACCCAGCATTTT.

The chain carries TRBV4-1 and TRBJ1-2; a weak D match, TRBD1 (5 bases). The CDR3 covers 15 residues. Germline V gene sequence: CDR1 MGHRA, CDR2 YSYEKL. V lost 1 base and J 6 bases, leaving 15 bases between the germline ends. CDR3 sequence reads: CASSQGAGILNGYTF. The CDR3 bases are TGCGCCAGCAGCCAAGGGGCAGGGATCTTGAATGGCTACACCTTC.